These 10 T cell receptor beta chains share one sample of origin, sequenced in a study of cytomegalovirus exposure and HLA in healthy donors. The PCR had 60 Vbeta and 13 Jbeta primers. TCRdb's copy holds only in-frame clones and misses some; the assay was immunoSEQ multiplex PCR. This table has roughly 190,000 clones, around 75% appearing once. The sample was PBMCs. The source of these receptors is a female donor in good health and CMV-seronegative.

The J gene is TRBJ2-7, the V gene TRBV6-5, with a possible D match to TRBD1 (6 bases). Germline V gene data show CDR1 as MNHEY and CDR2 as SVGAGI. Trimming shortened V by 6 bases and J by 2 bases, and 11 bases separated the two germline ends. This CDR3 is built from 13 residues. CDR3 coding DNA: TGTGCCAGCAGAACGACAGGTCCCTACGAGCAGTACTTC. Residues: CASRTTGPYEQYF.

The CDR3 nucleotides read TGTGCCAGTAGGGCGGGACAGGGAAGTTATAGCAATCAGCCCCAGCATTTT. Residues: CASRAGQGSYSNQPQHF. The V and J genes are TRBV19 and TRBJ1-5, with 9 bases that match TRBD1. The germline V gene has CDR1 LNHDA and CDR2 SQIVND (reference sequence). The CDR3 extends over 17 amino acids. Germline trimming cut 6 bases from V and 0 bases from J; bases unmatched to any gene: 9.

Note on this clone: One end of the junction varies from germline; a read error may be responsible. The chain couples TRBV7-9 to TRBJ1-1; D is perhaps TRBD1 (5 bases). This CDR3 comprises 15 residues. Germline loops: CDR1 SEHNR, CDR2 FQNEAQ (reference sequence). The CDR3 region is CASSLWQGPITEASF. Written as DNA, the CDR3 is TGTGCCAGCAGCTTATGGCAGGGCCCTATCACTGAAGCTTCCTTT.

This clone was observed once. The chain links TRBV6-1 to TRBJ2-5; TRBD1 matches 8 bases. This CDR3 region has 15 residues. The trim removed 4 bases at V and 4 bases at J, leaving 8 bases unmatched. The germline gives CDR1 MNHNS, CDR2 SASEGT. The CDR3: CASSAQGAVVETQYF. The CDR3 coding sequence is TGTGCCAGCAGTGCCCAGGGGGCCGTAGTAGAGACCCAGTACTTC.

The chain has TRBV10-3 and TRBJ1-6, with D possibly TRBD1 on 5 matching bases. The germline CDR1 and CDR2 sequences are ENHRY and SYGVKD. The CDR3 sequence is 15 residues long. The V and J ends lost 6 bases and 1 base respectively, with 10 bases between them. The CDR3 nucleotides are TGTGCCATCAGCTCGGGGGGATCCTATAATTCACCCCTCCACTTT. This gives the protein CAISSGGSYNSPLHF.

J is TRBJ2-7 and V is TRBV30, with 8 positions matching TRBD2. The ends lost 4 bases at V and 6 bases at J; junction bases unmatched: 14. Germline CDR1 GTSNPN, CDR2 SVGIG (reference sequence). This CDR3 is 15 amino acids long. The CDR3 DNA is TGTGCCTGGAAGGGCCTTTACGGGGGGGCCGCCGAGCAGTACTTC. The encoded protein is CAWKGLYGGAAEQYF.

This clone was detected only a few times. The V call is TRBV2, the J call TRBJ2-7; 10 bases line up with TRBD1. The J segment lost 2 bases and the V segment lost 6 bases, leaving 4 bases of the junction unmatched. The V gene's germline CDR1 is SNHLY and CDR2 FYNNEI. The length of the CDR3 is 14 residues. The CDR3 is CASRGTGVPYEQYF. CDR3 DNA sequence: TGTGCCAGCAGGGGGACAGGGGTACCCTACGAGCAGTACTTC.

The chain carries TRBV28 and TRBJ2-3; 13 bases map to TRBD2. The CDR3 has 20 amino acids. CDR1 and CDR2 (germline): MDHEN, SYDVKM. Trimming at V came to 3 bases and at J to 0 bases, leaving 12 bases not matched to a gene. The CDR3 DNA reads as TGTGCCAGCAGTTTGTCTTCGGTGACTAGCGGGGGGAGTAGCACAGATACGCAGTATTTT. Translating gives CASSLSSVTSGGSSTDTQYF.

The rearrangement joins TRBV21-1 to TRBJ2-4; the listed D gene, TRBD1, was not tested against the DNA. TRBV21-1 is reported as a pseudogene. The length of the CDR3 is 13 residues. Written as DNA, the CDR3 is TGTGCCAGCAGCAACAGTGGTGGAAACATTCAGTACTTC. Protein sequence: CASSNSGGNIQYF.

J is TRBJ2-3 and V is TRBV5-1; 11 nucleotides agree with TRBD2. Germline V lookup: CDR1 SGHRS, CDR2 YFSETQ. This CDR3 region has 15 residues. Trimming removed 6 bases from V and 2 bases from J; junction bases left unmatched: 5. CDR3 DNA sequence: TGCGCCAGCACGACTAGCGGGGTTTTCACAGATACGCAGTATTTT. Protein sequence: CASTTSGVFTDTQYF.